The clone carrying this T cell receptor beta chain was detected ten times or more. No antigen is known for it. Three rounds of nested PCR, following a modified ARM-PCR protocol, produced the TCRbeta library. One entry per CDR3 protein, called by TCRdb with MiXCR from the multiplex PCR reads. The sample consists of 200,000 to 250,000 distinct CDR3 sequences, around 70% of them appearing once. The data are from a study of tumor and adjacent non-tumor tissue in lung cancer. This sample's RNA came from whole unsorted tissue. Newly diagnosed lung cancer patients had thoracic surgery in China, August–late 2014, without prior chemotherapy. The study, taken as a whole, reports: In normal lung, the top 100 clones were significantly more dominant than in tumor. Tumor TCR diversity, when higher, was linked to shorter survival. Significantly higher TCR diversity was found in tumor than normal lung.

The sample comprised lung tumor tissue. The source is a man aged 55 to 70 with non-small cell lung cancer.

The CDR3 here is CASSEGTAEEIETQYF. In DNA form, the CDR3 reads TGTGCCAGCAGCGAGGGGACCGCTGAAGAGATTGAGACCCAGTACTTC. The V call is TRBV11-2, the J call TRBJ2-5, with D perhaps given as TRBD1 or TRBD2 (5 bases each). Germline V gene sequence: CDR1 SGHAT, CDR2 FQNNGV. V lost 5 bases and J lost 5, with 21 bases in between. This CDR3 contains 16 residues. The entire variable domain, with the rest obtained from reference TRBV11-2 and TRBJ2-5, is as follows: EAGVAQSPRYKIIEKRQSVAFWCNPISGHATLYWYQQILGQGPKLLIQFQNNGVVDDSQLPKDRFSAERLKGVDSTLKIQPAKLEDSAVYLCASSEGTAEEIETQYFGPGTRLLVL.